The rows below give T cell receptor beta chains drawn from one sample of a study of blood T cell repertoires in COVID-19. Sequenced by immunoSEQ multiplex PCR; TCRdb stores in-frame clones only, minus some. The table lists over 250,000 clones, under 90% of them singletons. The specimen sequenced was peripheral blood. These TCRs come from a woman aged 50 to 60 who had recovered from COVID-19. CDR3s include the opening cysteine and the closing phenylalanine or tryptophan. The D gene is left open where the match is weak. Some rows mark clone size as missing; the rest say once, few, many or name a class of expanded clone.

CDR3 protein | CDR3 DNA | J gene | clone size | V gene | D gene
CASSLLRYEQYF | TGTGCCAGCAGTTTACTGAGGTACGAGCAGTACTTC | TRBJ2-7 | NA | TRBV28 | NA
CASSRPGREMGNTIYF | TGTGCCAGCAGCCGCCCCGGGCGGGAGATGGGAAACACCATATATTTT | TRBJ1-3 | NA | TRBV7-2 | NA
CASSQETGLYTDTQYF | TGTGCCAGCAGCCAAGAGACGGGACTATACACAGATACGCAGTATTTT | TRBJ2-3 | NA | TRBV3-1/TRBV3-2 | TRBD2
CASKAGQLNQPQHF | TGTGCCAGTAAAGCGGGACAACTCAATCAGCCCCAGCATTTT | TRBJ1-5 | NA | TRBV19 | NA
CASSSRGGNTIYF | TGTGCCAGCAGCTCCAGGGGAGGAAACACCATATATTTT | TRBJ1-3 | NA | TRBV6-5 | NA
CASRPRTGVGYTF | TGTGCCAGCCGACCGAGGACAGGGGTTGGCTACACCTTC | TRBJ1-2 | NA | TRBV2 | TRBD1
CASSLAGVRDTQYF | TGTGCCAGCTCCCTAGCGGGAGTTCGAGATACGCAGTATTTT | TRBJ2-3 | NA | TRBV19 | TRBD2
CASSPDRDRGGYTF | TGTGCCAGCAGCCCTGACAGGGATAGGGGTGGCTACACCTTC | TRBJ1-2 | NA | TRBV5-5 | TRBD1
CATSGQTGVEQYF | TGTGCCACCAGCGGTCAGACAGGGGTCGAGCAGTACTTC | TRBJ2-7 | NA | TRBV15 | TRBD1
CASSVGATGTIANYGYTF | TGTGCCAGCAGCGTAGGGGCGACAGGGACGATAGCTAACTATGGCTACACCTTC | TRBJ1-2 | few | TRBV9 | TRBD1
CALGHAGVHTGELFF | TGTGCCCTAGGGCACGCAGGGGTTCACACCGGGGAGCTGTTTTTT | TRBJ2-2 | NA | TRBV7-9 | NA
CASSTTGGLVSGANVLTF | TGTGCCAGCAGTACGACAGGGGGTCTGGTCTCTGGGGCCAACGTCCTGACTTTC | TRBJ2-6 | NA | TRBV6-2/TRBV6-3 | TRBD1
CASSLLSGQGYEQYF | TGTGCCAGCTCACTCCTTTCGGGACAGGGGTACGAGCAGTACTTC | TRBJ2-7 | few | TRBV18 | TRBD1
CASSYGGTGPNTEAFF | TGTGCCAGCAGTTACGGAGGGACAGGTCCTAACACTGAAGCTTTCTTT | TRBJ1-1 | NA | TRBV6-2/TRBV6-3 | TRBD1
CASEGQGRGTGELFF | TGTGCCAGCGAAGGACAGGGACGCGGGACCGGGGAGCTGTTTTTT | TRBJ2-2 | NA | TRBV2 | TRBD1
CASSSPDRGEKLFF | TGTGCCAGCAGTTCCCCGGACAGGGGCGAAAAACTGTTTTTT | TRBJ1-4 | NA | TRBV28 | TRBD1
CASSLTGALTYEQYF | TGTGCCAGCAGCTTGACAGGGGCCCTAACCTACGAGCAGTACTTC | TRBJ2-7 | NA | TRBV7-2 | TRBD1
CASSLGPGQGFYEQYF | TGTGCCAGCAGTTTAGGGCCGGGACAGGGGTTTTACGAGCAGTACTTC | TRBJ2-7 | NA | TRBV28 | TRBD1
CASSIGDTSYNEQFF | TGTGCCAGCAGCATCGGGGACACCTCCTACAATGAGCAGTTCTTC | TRBJ2-1 | NA | TRBV7-9 | NA
CASSLFSGDTIYF | TGTGCCAGCAGCCTCTTTTCCGGAGACACCATATATTTT | TRBJ1-3 | NA | TRBV5-4 | NA
CAWRLGGSSYNSPLHF | TGTGCCTGGAGGCTTGGGGGGAGCTCCTATAATTCACCCCTCCACTTT | TRBJ1-6 | NA | TRBV30 | NA
CASSKGKTSGVFEQYF | TGTGCCAGCAGCAAAGGGAAAACTAGCGGGGTCTTCGAGCAGTACTTC | TRBJ2-7 | NA | TRBV21-1 | NA
CASSLSSLGLAGLYNEQFF | TGTGCCAGCAGTTTATCCTCCCTCGGATTAGCGGGCCTCTACAATGAGCAGTTCTTC | TRBJ2-1 | NA | TRBV27 | TRBD2
CASSRLNSPLHF | TGTGCCAGCAGCCGTCTCAATTCACCCCTCCACTTT | TRBJ1-6 | NA | TRBV7-2 | NA
CSVSRSGEQFF | TGCAGCGTTTCGCGGTCCGGGGAGCAGTTCTTC | TRBJ2-1 | NA | TRBV29-1 | NA
CASSDATGLGGPQHF | TGTGCCAGCAGTGATGCGACAGGTCTTGGAGGGCCCCAGCATTTT | TRBJ1-5 | NA | TRBV2 | NA
CASSTSSTGYEQYF | TGTGCCAGTAGTACCTCTTCCACAGGCTACGAGCAGTACTTC | TRBJ2-7 | few | TRBV19 | NA
CASGTGPYEQYF | TGTGCCAGCGGGACAGGCCCCTACGAGCAGTACTTC | TRBJ2-7 | once | TRBV5-5 | TRBD1